What follows is one T cell receptor beta chain and its context. This clonotype comes out as medium-sized (0.01 to 0.1%) from its frequency, since no count is listed. No cognate antigen has been identified for it. The data stem from a study of T cell clusters in autoimmune cytopenias (dated by TCRdb to between 2018 and 2021). Context from the whole study: A mean age of roughly 51 years and a median age of around 60 years were recorded for the healthy donor controls, of whom about half of the roughly 45 were female. The median TRB sequencing depth was around 50,000 reads per sample, and the median number of distinct TRB clonotypes was roughly 2,200 per sample. TRB and IGH repertoires from peripheral blood were sequenced in autoimmune cytopenia patients at active disease and during treatment follow-up, with healthy, CLL and autoimmune hepatitis controls included alongside. The goal of the study was to determine whether autoimmune cytopenia patients have a disease-specific immune repertoire signature that could serve as a blood-based biomarker. For primary cytopenia, the controls were 25 age-matched healthy donors, and for secondary cytopenia, the controls were more than twelve age-matched CLL patients. Autoimmune hepatitis repertoires were compared with those of about 25 age- and sex-matched healthy donors. Summary of the overall study and its limitations: Healthy donors had almost three times as many exclusive TRB clusters as active autoimmune hepatitis patients, a finding consistent with an autoimmunity-wide signature. In the comparison of secondary cytopenia with CLL, no cluster-lack signature showed up, apparently because the dominant lymphoma-associated repertoire masked the signature. The T cell clusters were defined only in silico, and the functional role of the clusters was left to be validated experimentally. TRB repertoire shifts, with less even repertoires in secondary cytopenia and CLL, mostly reflected lymphoma bias rather than autoimmunity. GLIPH results suggested that primary autoimmune cytopenia patients were missing physiological T cell clusters, with 50 or so clusters found only in healthy donors compared with some 15 found only in patients.

Per sample, approximately 250 ng of peripheral blood genomic DNA, approximately 37,500 genome equivalents, was used for TRB amplification. The CDR3, from cysteine to phenylalanine, totals 15 residues. No DNA is recorded. CDR1 and CDR2, per the germline V gene, are SGHNT and YENEEA. TRB rearrangements were amplified by multiplex PCR using a touch-down protocol with TRB-A and TRB-B primer pools mixed in one tube. Illumina adapters and sample indices were added to the amplicons through two consecutive PCR reactions using Phusion HS II polymerase. After gel purification with the NucleoSpin Gel and PCR Clean-up kit, the amplicons were quantified by Qubit and checked for quality on an Agilent 2100 Bioanalyzer. Libraries were sequenced on an Illumina MiSeq using 600-cycle, single-indexed, paired-end runs. Regarding the original processing steps: TRB reads were aligned and assembled with MiXCR version 2.1.12 using the default MiXCR reference library. A clone was defined by each unique CDR3 nucleotide sequence, and analysis was restricted to productive sequences with at least two reads. Alpha-parameterized diversity profiles (alpha 0 to 5), including the Shannon (alpha 1) and Simpson (alpha 2) indices, were computed with an R script to assess repertoire diversity. Combinatorial TRB VJ usage was computed with the tcR package and compared between cohorts by principal component analysis with ade4. GLIPH was used to cluster TCRbeta CDR3s in pairs of cohorts matched for age and read depth, and a Wilcoxon test was used to compare cluster frequencies. Following reprocessing of the reads by TCRdb, the data hold one row per CDR3 protein sequence and no DNA is available. The V and J calls and clone size come from TCRdb's table, not from the authors' own analysis. The sample table gives approximately 12,000 distinct CDR3 sequences. The leading ten clones occupy 20% to 25% of the sample.

These data are also associated with another study on T cell repertoires in aging, cancer and after chemotherapy. The second paper further reports: Six donor age groups were covered, ranging from 30 or younger up to 70 or older, and each group contained at least three individuals. TCR repertoires from healthy donor controls were recorded over periods of several months to years and showed clear clonal overlap between repeated samplings. The complete dataset included approximately 8.8 million TCR reads. Untreated patients with hematological or solid cancers showed significantly lower blood TCR diversity and higher clonality than age-matched healthy donors. In healthy donors, the drop in TCR diversity with age came mainly from a loss of richness, whereas in cancer patients a loss of evenness also played a part. An increase in median generation probability over the chemotherapy interval was observed in both cancer cohorts, suggesting that the repertoire was reconstituted through rebound thymic output. According to the authors, the repertoire data do not permit conclusions about immunological memory after chemotherapy. To look at immunoaging and at how T cells reconstitute after chemotherapy, the study profiled TCR beta repertoires in peripheral blood from both healthy donors and cancer patients. Alongside fewer than 100 healthy donors serving as a reference group, the cohort included approximately 220 cancer patients, of whom 94 had hematological cancers and fewer than 140 had solid cancers. TRB sequences were processed with MiXCR versions 2.12 and 3.0.5. The repertoire metrics were Shannon diversity, evenness, clonality (calculated as one minus evenness), and diversity profiles parameterized by alpha from 0 to 5. The IGoR algorithm was used to compute generation probabilities of clones in paired pre- and post-chemotherapy samples.

The rearranged segments are TRBV11-3 and TRBJ2-5; TCRdb names TRBD2, which stays unverified in the absence of DNA. The source of this sequence is a human donor in good health. Source material: peripheral blood. The CDR3 here reads CASSLGTNSAETQYF.